Listed below are T cell receptor beta chains from one sample, sequenced in a study of T-cell memory formation after mild COVID-19. TCRdb recomputed calls from the 5' RACE reads with MiXCR, one row per CDR3 protein. The sample records about 470,000 distinct CDR3 sequences, roughly 23% being singletons. Material: PBMCs or a T cell subset sorted from them (not recorded which). These receptors all stem from an adult woman who had mild COVID-19 (a few samples of this study predate the infection). Cell type and time point are not known. The CDR3 runs from the conserved cysteine through the conserved F or W. Fields, in order: V gene, D gene, J gene, clone size, CDR3 DNA, CDR3 protein. A D gene is named only where the DNA matches it firmly. A clone size is listed for some rows: how often the clone was seen (once, few, many), or a class if it is expanded.

V: TRBV4-3
D: .
J: TRBJ1-2
size: .
DNA: TGCGCCAGCAGCCCAGACCGACAGCTTAACTATGGCTACACCTTC
CDR3: CASSPDRQLNYGYTF

V: TRBV5-1
D: TRBD1
J: TRBJ1-2
size: .
DNA: TGCGCCAGCAGCTTGGCCGCACAGGGGGACTATGGCTACACCTTC
CDR3: CASSLAAQGDYGYTF

V: TRBV12-3/TRBV12-4
D: .
J: TRBJ2-2
size: few
DNA: TGTGCCAGCAGTTTCTTGGACCAAACAAACACCGGGGAGCTGTTTTTT
CDR3: CASSFLDQTNTGELFF

V: TRBV12-3/TRBV12-4
D: TRBD2
J: TRBJ2-5
size: .
DNA: TGTGCCAGCACCGTAGCGGGGAGCGGGACCCAGTACTTC
CDR3: CASTVAGSGTQYF

V: TRBV7-3
D: .
J: TRBJ2-5
size: .
DNA: TGTGCCAGCAGCCCATATCCCAGGGACACCCAAGAGACCCAGTACTTC
CDR3: CASSPYPRDTQETQYF

V: TRBV27
D: .
J: TRBJ2-5
size: .
DNA: TGTGCCAGCAGTGAGACAGGCCTGGGTTGGGAGACCCAGTACTTC
CDR3: CASSETGLGWETQYF

V: TRBV20-1
D: .
J: TRBJ2-5
size: few
DNA: TGCAGTGCAACGACTAGGGCCCAAGAGACCCAGTACTTC
CDR3: CSATTRAQETQYF

V: TRBV5-6
D: TRBD2
J: TRBJ2-1
size: .
DNA: TGTGCCAGCAGCTTCCTCCCGGGGACTAGCGTCTACAATGAGCAGTTCTTC
CDR3: CASSFLPGTSVYNEQFF

V: TRBV3-1
D: TRBD2
J: TRBJ2-5
size: many
DNA: TGTGCCAGCAGCCAAACGGGGGGGCGTGAGACCCAGTACTTC
CDR3: CASSQTGGRETQYF

V: TRBV11-3
D: .
J: TRBJ2-1
size: .
DNA: TGTGCCAGCAGCTTGGAGCAGCGGGATGAGCAGTTCTTC
CDR3: CASSLEQRDEQFF

V: TRBV12-3/TRBV12-4
D: .
J: TRBJ2-3
size: many
DNA: TGTGCCAGCAGTTTTACCCCCACAGATACGCAGTATTTT
CDR3: CASSFTPTDTQYF

V: TRBV5-1
D: .
J: TRBJ2-7
size: .
DNA: TGCGCCAGCTCCCTAATCGGGACTCAAGGGGGGGAGCAGTACTTC
CDR3: CASSLIGTQGGEQYF

V: TRBV7-3
D: TRBD2
J: TRBJ2-1
size: .
DNA: TGTGCCAGCAGCTCACCTCAGTTGACTAGCGGGTGGAATGAGCAGTTCTTC
CDR3: CASSSPQLTSGWNEQFF

V: TRBV7-3
D: .
J: TRBJ2-2
size: .
DNA: TGTGCCAGCAGCCCCGGACGGATCACCGGGGAGCTGTTTTTT
CDR3: CASSPGRITGELFF

V: TRBV12-3/TRBV12-4
D: TRBD1
J: TRBJ2-5
size: .
DNA: TGTGCCAGCAGACCTGACAGGGACCAAGAGACCCAGTACTTC
CDR3: CASRPDRDQETQYF

V: TRBV5-1
D: .
J: TRBJ1-2
size: few
DNA: TGCGCCAGCAGCAAAGAACAGGGAGACTATGGCTACACCTTC
CDR3: CASSKEQGDYGYTF

V: TRBV4-2
D: .
J: TRBJ2-1
size: .
DNA: TGTGCCAGCAGGGCGCACGGTGGCGGGTATTACAATGAGCAGTTCTTC
CDR3: CASRAHGGGYYNEQFF

V: TRBV3-1
D: .
J: TRBJ2-7
size: few
DNA: TGTGCCAGCAGCCCTTCAAGGGGTCCCTACGAGCAGTACTTC
CDR3: CASSPSRGPYEQYF

V: TRBV20-1
D: TRBD2
J: TRBJ2-1
size: few
DNA: TGCAGTGCTAGAGACTCAGCGGGAGGGACCTACAATGAGCAGTTCTTC
CDR3: CSARDSAGGTYNEQFF

V: TRBV21-1
D: .
J: TRBJ1-1
size: .
DNA: TGTGCCAGCACGACATGGGGAGCTTTCTTT
CDR3: CASTTWGAFF

V: TRBV7-9
D: .
J: TRBJ2-7
size: .
DNA: TGTGCCAGCAGCAGCTCGAGGGAGTCCTACGAGCAGTACTTC
CDR3: CASSSSRESYEQYF

V: TRBV6-6
D: .
J: TRBJ2-6
size: .
DNA: TGTGCCAGCAGACCCGCCGGGGGGGCCAACGTCCTGACTTTC
CDR3: CASRPAGGANVLTF

V: TRBV20-1
D: .
J: TRBJ2-5
size: .
DNA: TGCAGTGCTACCGGGAGCCAAGAGACCCAGTACTTC
CDR3: CSATGSQETQYF

V: TRBV20-1
D: .
J: TRBJ2-5
size: many
DNA: TGCAGTGCTAGAGATCCTTTAAGGGCCAGCCAAGAGACCCAGTACTTC
CDR3: CSARDPLRASQETQYF

V: TRBV6-2/TRBV6-3
D: TRBD2
J: TRBJ2-7
size: .
DNA: TGTGCCAGCAGTTCAGCAGGGAGGGTGCAGTACTTC
CDR3: CASSSAGRVQYF

V: TRBV6-2/TRBV6-3
D: .
J: TRBJ2-3
size: few
DNA: TGTGCCAGCAGTTACTCGAGCTCGGGGACGCAGTATTTT
CDR3: CASSYSSSGTQYF

V: TRBV6-1
D: TRBD2
J: TRBJ2-2
size: .
DNA: TGTGCCACCCGGGGGGGGGGCGGTTCGAACACCGGGGAGCTGTTTTTT
CDR3: CATRGGGGSNTGELFF

V: TRBV20-1
D: TRBD2
J: TRBJ2-1
size: .
DNA: TGCAGTGCTAGAAGTGTAAGCGGGGGTTGGGATGAGCAGTTCTTC
CDR3: CSARSVSGGWDEQFF

V: TRBV5-1
D: .
J: TRBJ1-1
size: many
DNA: TGCGCCAGCAGCTTGACAGCAACTTCCACTGAAGCTTTCTTT
CDR3: CASSLTATSTEAFF

V: TRBV20-1
D: .
J: TRBJ2-3
size: .
DNA: TGCAGTGCTAGAGATCCGGCCGGATCAGATACGCAGTATTTT
CDR3: CSARDPAGSDTQYF

V: TRBV7-2
D: TRBD2
J: TRBJ2-7
size: .
DNA: TGTGCCAGCAGCTTAGAGAGCGGGAGTGGGTACGAGCAGTACTTC
CDR3: CASSLESGSGYEQYF

V: TRBV7-3
D: .
J: TRBJ2-3
size: few
DNA: TGTGCCAGCAGCCCCGATTCGGGGTTCCTTCCAGATACGCAGTATTTT
CDR3: CASSPDSGFLPDTQYF

V: TRBV6-6
D: .
J: TRBJ1-1
size: few
DNA: TGTGCCAGCACCAGGGAGGGGGGCATGAACACTGAAGCTTTCTTT
CDR3: CASTREGGMNTEAFF

V: TRBV7-3
D: .
J: TRBJ2-1
size: .
DNA: TGTGCCAGCAGCTTGCCAGGGGTCGATGAGCAGTTCTTC
CDR3: CASSLPGVDEQFF

V: TRBV29-1
D: TRBD1
J: TRBJ1-1
size: few
DNA: TGCAGCGTACCGCTAGACAGGGAAAGTGAAGCTTTATTT
CDR3: CSVPLDRESEALF

V: TRBV9
D: TRBD2
J: TRBJ2-2
size: .
DNA: TGTGCCAGCAGCGGATACCCTGGCGGGGGGTCGAGCACCGGGGAGCTGTTTTTT
CDR3: CASSGYPGGGSSTGELFF

V: TRBV7-2
D: TRBD1
J: TRBJ1-1
size: .
DNA: TGTGCCAGCAGCTTAAGCCCCGGGACAGGGTCTGAAGCTTTCTTT
CDR3: CASSLSPGTGSEAFF

V: TRBV4-1
D: .
J: TRBJ1-1
size: .
DNA: TGCGCCAGCAGCCAAGAGGAACTCGGATTCATGAACACTGAAGCTTTCTTT
CDR3: CASSQEELGFMNTEAFF

V: TRBV24-1
D: .
J: TRBJ2-1
size: .
DNA: TGTGCCACCAGTGGAGGGAGCTCCTACAATGAGCAGTTCTTC
CDR3: CATSGGSSYNEQFF

V: TRBV20-1
D: .
J: TRBJ1-1
size: .
DNA: TGCAGTGCTAGACGACGGACGAACACTGAAGCTTTCTTT
CDR3: CSARRRTNTEAFF

V: TRBV7-2
D: .
J: TRBJ2-2
size: .
DNA: TGTGCCAGCCCTTTACGTGCCGGGGAGCTGTTTTTT
CDR3: CASPLRAGELFF

V: TRBV30
D: TRBD1
J: TRBJ2-1
size: .
DNA: TGTGCCGGGGATCGGGACAGGGCATACAATGAGCAGTTCTTC
CDR3: CAGDRDRAYNEQFF

V: TRBV7-6
D: .
J: TRBJ2-7
size: .
DNA: TGTGCCAGCAGCTTAAGGATACGCTCCTACGAGCAGTACTTC
CDR3: CASSLRIRSYEQYF

V: TRBV7-2
D: .
J: TRBJ2-2
size: few
DNA: TGTGCCAGCAGCTTAGACAGGGTTCCCGGGGAGCTGTTTTTT
CDR3: CASSLDRVPGELFF

V: TRBV7-6
D: .
J: TRBJ2-7
size: .
DNA: TGTGCCAGCAGCTCCGAACGATCTTCTGGGACCTACGAGCAGTACTTC
CDR3: CASSSERSSGTYEQYF

V: TRBV30
D: .
J: TRBJ1-4
size: .
DNA: TGTGCCTGGAGTGCGCAGGTCGGTGAAAAACTGTTTTTT
CDR3: CAWSAQVGEKLFF

V: TRBV18
D: .
J: TRBJ1-1
size: .
DNA: TGTGCCAGCTCACCACAGGCGGGACCGGATTCGAACACTGAAGCTTTCTTT
CDR3: CASSPQAGPDSNTEAFF

V: TRBV19
D: .
J: TRBJ2-2
size: .
DNA: TGTGCCAGCGACAATCCAGGAGTCGCCGGGGAGCTGTTTTTT
CDR3: CASDNPGVAGELFF

V: TRBV6-1
D: TRBD2
J: TRBJ2-7
size: .
DNA: TGTGCCAGCAGTAACGAGGGACTAGCGGGACTAGGCTACGAGCAGTACTTC
CDR3: CASSNEGLAGLGYEQYF

V: TRBV19
D: .
J: TRBJ1-2
size: .
DNA: TGTGCCAGTAGTATGGTCCAGGGGCGATACTATGGCTACACCTTC
CDR3: CASSMVQGRYYGYTF

V: TRBV10-3
D: .
J: TRBJ1-1
size: few
DNA: TGTGCCATCAAGGGACAATTGGGGAACACTGAAGCTTTCTTT
CDR3: CAIKGQLGNTEAFF

V: TRBV5-1
D: TRBD1
J: TRBJ2-1
size: few
DNA: TGCGCCAGCAGCCGGAGGTCCGGGACAGGGAGTTCTTTGGAGCAGTTCTTC
CDR3: CASSRRSGTGSSLEQFF

V: TRBV20-1
D: .
J: TRBJ2-2
size: few
DNA: TGCAGTGCTAGGTTATGGGATCACACGAAGAACACCGGGGAGCTGTTTTTT
CDR3: CSARLWDHTKNTGELFF